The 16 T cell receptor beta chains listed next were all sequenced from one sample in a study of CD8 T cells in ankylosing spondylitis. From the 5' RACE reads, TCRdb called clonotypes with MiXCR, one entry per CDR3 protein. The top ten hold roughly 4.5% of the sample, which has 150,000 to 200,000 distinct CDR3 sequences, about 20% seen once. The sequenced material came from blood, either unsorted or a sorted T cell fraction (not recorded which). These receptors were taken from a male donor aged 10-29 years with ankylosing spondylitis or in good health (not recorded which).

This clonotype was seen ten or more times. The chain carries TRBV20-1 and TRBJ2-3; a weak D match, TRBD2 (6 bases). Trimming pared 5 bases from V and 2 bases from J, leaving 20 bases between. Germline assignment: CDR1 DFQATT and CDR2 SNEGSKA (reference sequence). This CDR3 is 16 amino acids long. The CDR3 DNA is TGCAGTGCTCCGACGGGCGGGACTCCTTCCACAGATACGCAGTATTTT. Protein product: CSAPTGGTPSTDTQYF.

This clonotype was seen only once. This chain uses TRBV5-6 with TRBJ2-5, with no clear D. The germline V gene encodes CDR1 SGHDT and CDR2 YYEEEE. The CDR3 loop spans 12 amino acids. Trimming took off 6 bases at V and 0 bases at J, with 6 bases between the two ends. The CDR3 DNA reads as TGTGCCAGCACGAAGGACCAAGAGACCCAGTACTTC. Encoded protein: CASTKDQETQYF.

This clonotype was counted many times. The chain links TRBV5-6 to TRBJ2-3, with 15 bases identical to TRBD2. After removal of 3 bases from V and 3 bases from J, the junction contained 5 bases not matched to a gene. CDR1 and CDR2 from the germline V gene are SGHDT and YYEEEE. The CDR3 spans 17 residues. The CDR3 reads CASSSGTSGRFTDTQYF. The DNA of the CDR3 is TGTGCCAGCAGCTCCGGGACTAGCGGGAGGTTTACAGATACGCAGTATTTT. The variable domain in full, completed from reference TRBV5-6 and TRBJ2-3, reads DAGVTQSPTHLIKTRGQQVTLRCSPKSGHDTVSWYQQALGQGPQFIFQYYEEEERQRGNFPDRFSGHQFPNYSSELNVNALLLGDSALYLCASSSGTSGRFTDTQYFGPGTRLTVL.

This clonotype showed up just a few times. DNA for the CDR3: TGTGCCAGCTCACCTGGACAGGGGGGCAGTCCCTATGGCTACACCTTC. Translating it yields CASSPGQGGSPYGYTF. The chain carries TRBV18 and TRBJ1-2; 10 bases agree with TRBD1. CDR3 length: 16 amino acids. V lost 3 bases, J lost 4 bases, and 8 bases stayed unmatched. Germline lookup yields CDR1 KGHSH and CDR2 LQKENI.

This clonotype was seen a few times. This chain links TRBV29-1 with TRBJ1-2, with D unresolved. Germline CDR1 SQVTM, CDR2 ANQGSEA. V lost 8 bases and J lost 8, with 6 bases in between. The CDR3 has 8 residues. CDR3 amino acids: CSHFGYTF. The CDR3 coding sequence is TGCAGCCACTTCGGCTACACCTTC.

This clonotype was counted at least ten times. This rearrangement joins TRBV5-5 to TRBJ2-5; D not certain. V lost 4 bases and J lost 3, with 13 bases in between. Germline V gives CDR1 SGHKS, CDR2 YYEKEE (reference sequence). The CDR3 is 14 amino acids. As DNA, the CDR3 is TGTGCCAGCAGCCTCGACTGGACCAAAGAGACCCAGTACTTC. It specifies CASSLDWTKETQYF. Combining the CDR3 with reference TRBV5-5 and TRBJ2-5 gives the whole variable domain DAGVTQSPTHLIKTRGQQVTLRCSPISGHKSVSWYQQVLGQGPQFIFQYYEKEERGRGNFPDRFSARQFPNYSSELNVNALLLGDSALYLCASSLDWTKETQYFGPGTRLLVL.

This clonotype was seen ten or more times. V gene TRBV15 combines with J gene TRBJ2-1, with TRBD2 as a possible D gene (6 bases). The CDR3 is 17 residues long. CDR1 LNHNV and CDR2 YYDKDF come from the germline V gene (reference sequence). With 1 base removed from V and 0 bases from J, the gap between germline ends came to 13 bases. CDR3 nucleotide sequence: TGTGCCACCAGCAGAGGTCCCGGGGGATTCTCCTACAATGAGCAGTTCTTC. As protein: CATSRGPGGFSYNEQFF. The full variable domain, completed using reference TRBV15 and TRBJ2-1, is DAMVIQNPRYQVTQFGKPVTLSCSQTLNHNVMYWYQQKSSQAPKLLFHYYDKDFNNEADTPDNFQSRRPNTSFCFLDIRSPGLGDTAMYLCATSRGPGGFSYNEQFFGPGTRLTVL.

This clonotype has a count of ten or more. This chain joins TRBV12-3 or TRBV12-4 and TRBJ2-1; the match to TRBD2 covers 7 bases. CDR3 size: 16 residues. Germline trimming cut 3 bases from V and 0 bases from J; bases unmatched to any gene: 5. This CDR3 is CASSLGRGSSYNEQFF. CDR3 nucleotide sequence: TGTGCCAGCAGTTTGGGGCGGGGGAGCTCCTACAATGAGCAGTTCTTC.

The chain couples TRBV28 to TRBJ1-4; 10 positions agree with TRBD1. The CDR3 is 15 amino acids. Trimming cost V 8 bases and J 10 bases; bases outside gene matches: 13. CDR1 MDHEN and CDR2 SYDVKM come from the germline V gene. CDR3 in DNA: TGTGCCAGCCGCCTAACCCTCGGACAGGGGGGAAAACTGTTTTTT. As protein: CASRLTLGQGGKLFF.

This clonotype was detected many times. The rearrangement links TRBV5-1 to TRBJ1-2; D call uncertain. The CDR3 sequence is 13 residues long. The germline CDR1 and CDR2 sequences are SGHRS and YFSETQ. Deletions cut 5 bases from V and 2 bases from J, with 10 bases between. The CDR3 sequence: CASSNGQNYGYTF. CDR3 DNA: TGCGCCAGCAGTAACGGCCAAAACTATGGCTACACCTTC.

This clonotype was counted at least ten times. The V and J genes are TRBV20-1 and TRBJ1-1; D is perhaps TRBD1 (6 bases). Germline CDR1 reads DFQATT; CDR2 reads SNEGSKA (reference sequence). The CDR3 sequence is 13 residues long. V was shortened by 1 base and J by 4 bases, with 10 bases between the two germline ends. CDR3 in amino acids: CSARVVGGTEAFF. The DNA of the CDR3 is TGCAGTGCTAGAGTCGTAGGGGGCACTGAAGCTTTCTTT.

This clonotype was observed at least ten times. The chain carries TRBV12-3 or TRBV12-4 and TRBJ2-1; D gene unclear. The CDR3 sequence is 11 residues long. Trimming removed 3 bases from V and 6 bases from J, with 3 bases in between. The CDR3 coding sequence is TGTGCCAGCAGTTTCAGCAATGAGCAGTTCTTC. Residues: CASSFSNEQFF.

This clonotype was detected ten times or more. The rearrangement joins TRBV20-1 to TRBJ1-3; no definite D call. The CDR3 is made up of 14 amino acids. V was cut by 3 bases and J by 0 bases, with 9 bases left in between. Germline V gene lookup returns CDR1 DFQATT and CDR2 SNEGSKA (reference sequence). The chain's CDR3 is CSASPVLSGNTIYF. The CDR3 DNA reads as TGCAGTGCTAGTCCAGTTCTCTCTGGAAACACCATATATTTT.

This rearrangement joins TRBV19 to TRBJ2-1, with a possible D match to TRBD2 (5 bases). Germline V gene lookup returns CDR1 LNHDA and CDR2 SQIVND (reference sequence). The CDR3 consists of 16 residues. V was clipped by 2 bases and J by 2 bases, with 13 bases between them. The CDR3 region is CASSIFGITPYNEQFF. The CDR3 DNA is TGTGCCAGTAGTATATTCGGGATTACGCCCTACAATGAGCAGTTCTTC.

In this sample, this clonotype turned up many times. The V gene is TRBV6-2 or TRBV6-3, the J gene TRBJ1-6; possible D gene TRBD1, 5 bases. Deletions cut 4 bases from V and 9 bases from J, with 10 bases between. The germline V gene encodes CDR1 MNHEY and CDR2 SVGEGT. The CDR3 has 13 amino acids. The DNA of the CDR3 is TGTGCCAGCAGTTCGCAGGGAAGTTCACCCCTCCACTTT. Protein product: CASSSQGSSPLHF.

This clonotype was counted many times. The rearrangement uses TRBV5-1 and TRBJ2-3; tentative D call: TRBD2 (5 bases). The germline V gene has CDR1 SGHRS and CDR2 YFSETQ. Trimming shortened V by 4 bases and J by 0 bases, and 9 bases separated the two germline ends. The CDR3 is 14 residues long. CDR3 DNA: TGCGCCAGCAGCCCCTGGACTAGCACAGATACGCAGTATTTT. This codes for CASSPWTSTDTQYF.